The 15 T cell receptor beta chains given below trace back to one sample, sequenced in a study of early T cells in non-severe SARS-CoV-2 infection. TCRdb re-called the 5' RACE reads with MiXCR, one entry per CDR3 protein. The sample lists about 52,000 distinct CDR3 sequences, around a tenth occurring once. Sequenced: whole blood. Every receptor here comes from an adult who was a healthcare worker with PCR-confirmed SARS-CoV-2 infection or an uninfected control (not recorded which).

In DNA form, the CDR3 reads TGTGCCAGCAGTCTGCAGGGCACCCGGTTCTTC. It codes for CASSLQGTRFF. The V and J genes are TRBV28 and TRBJ2-1, with TRBD1 as a possible D gene (5 bases). The V end lost 5 bases, the J end lost 15 bases, and 14 bases lay between the germline ends. CDR1 and CDR2 (germline): MDHEN, SYDVKM. The CDR3 totals 11 residues.

This clonotype has just a few counts. V is TRBV29-1 and J is TRBJ2-1, with D tentatively TRBD1 (6 bases). V was shortened by 3 bases and J by 2 bases, with 8 bases between the two germline ends. The CDR3 has 13 amino acids. Germline V CDR1 and CDR2: SQVTM, ANQGSEA. CDR3 nucleotides: TGCAGCGTTGAGAACAGGGCCTACAATGAGCAGTTCTTC. It encodes CSVENRAYNEQFF.

This clonotype was seen ten or more times. The chain recombines TRBV25-1 with TRBJ2-7; D uncertain. CDR3 length: 12 amino acids. Germline loops: CDR1 MGHDK, CDR2 SYGVNS. V was trimmed by 4 bases and J by 0 bases, leaving 4 bases between them. Written as DNA, the CDR3 is TGTGCCAGCAGTGTCTCCTCCTACGAGCAGTACTTC. Amino acid sequence: CASSVSSYEQYF.

Only a few counts were recorded for this clonotype. This chain connects TRBV27 to TRBJ1-4; 12 bases match TRBD1. Germline-derived CDR1 and CDR2 are MNHEY and SMNVEV (reference sequence). This CDR3 spans 17 amino acids. Trimming took 3 bases from V and 4 from J; bases not matched to a gene: 6. The CDR3 DNA reads as TGTGCCAGCAGTTTTTTCGGGACAGGGGGCAATAATGAAAAACTGTTTTTT. Protein product: CASSFFGTGGNNEKLFF.

V gene TRBV6-1 combines with J gene TRBJ1-5; TRBD1 agrees at 7 bases. The CDR3 extends over 16 amino acids. The V gene's germline CDR1 is MNHNS and CDR2 SASEGT. The trim removed 4 bases at V and 4 bases at J, leaving 10 bases unmatched. The CDR3 DNA follows: TGTGCCAGCAGTGGGGGCGGACAGGCCGCTAATCAGCCCCAGCATTTT. This translates into CASSGGGQAANQPQHF.

The sample holds a few counts of this clonotype. The chain recombines TRBV7-2 with TRBJ2-1; D possibly corresponds to TRBD2 (5 bases). Germline V gene lookup returns CDR1 SGHTA and CDR2 FQGNSA. V lost 5 bases and J 2 bases, leaving 13 bases between the germline ends. The CDR3 loop spans 15 amino acids. The CDR3 loop is CASSALASAYNEQFF. CDR3 in DNA: TGTGCCAGCAGCGCCTTAGCGTCAGCCTACAATGAGCAGTTCTTC.

A word on this clonotype: The junction differs from germline at one of its ends, possibly a read error. The chain couples TRBV28 to TRBJ2-7; either TRBD1 or TRBD2 may supply D (5 bases each). Germline CDR1 is MDHEN and CDR2 is SYDVKM. The CDR3 contains 14 residues. As DNA, the CDR3 is TGTGCCAGCAGTTTACCCCGGGGAGCCAGTCAGGGCCACTTC. Its protein is CASSLPRGASQGHF.

The sample holds a few counts of this clonotype. The CDR3 sequence is CSAQGQGAAGYTF. The CDR3 coding sequence is TGCAGCGCCCAAGGACAGGGGGCGGCTGGCTACACCTTC. This chain links TRBV29-1 with TRBJ1-2; 11 nucleotides line up with TRBD1. With V trimmed by 7 bases and J by 7 bases, 8 bases remained unmatched. The germline V gene has CDR1 SQVTM and CDR2 ANQGSEA. CDR3 length: 13 residues.

About this clonotype itself: A much larger clone lies one base from this, so it may be a read error. J is TRBJ1-1 and V is TRBV2; 7 bases line up with TRBD1. The CDR3 is made up of 13 amino acids. Germline V gives CDR1 SNHLY, CDR2 FYNNEI. The CDR3 DNA is TGTACCAGCAAGGACAGGAGGAACACTGAAGCTTTCTTT. Encoded protein: CTSKDRRNTEAFF.

The chain is built from TRBV28 and TRBJ2-7; D not resolved. Trimming pared 4 bases from V and 2 bases from J, leaving 15 bases between. Germline-derived CDR1 and CDR2 are MDHEN and SYDVKM. This CDR3 is 15 amino acids long. The CDR3 spells CASSSHDNTPYEQYF. In nucleotides, the CDR3 is TGTGCCAGCAGTTCACATGACAACACCCCCTACGAGCAGTACTTC.

This clonotype has a handful of counts. The rearrangement links TRBV28 to TRBJ2-5; weak D call: TRBD2 (5 bases). The CDR3 length is 16 residues. Germline loops: CDR1 MDHEN, CDR2 SYDVKM. Trimming shortened V by 1 base and J by 4 bases, and 16 bases separated the two germline ends. The CDR3 coding sequence is TGTGCCAGCAGTTTATCCGGGTCGGGTGGGAGAGAGACCCAGTACTTC. Its protein is CASSLSGSGGRETQYF.

The chain has TRBV5-4 and TRBJ1-3; no clear D gene. The CDR3 runs to 15 residues. Germline V gene sequence: CDR1 SGHNT, CDR2 YYREEE (reference sequence). The V end was cut by 1 base, the J end by 0 bases, with 8 bases between. CDR3 protein: CASSLKGGSGNTIYF. CDR3 bases: TGTGCCAGCAGCTTGAAGGGCGGCTCTGGAAACACCATATATTTT.

This clonotype was counted at least ten times. The CDR3 region is CASSLWDGYSYEQYF. The CDR3, as DNA: TGTGCCAGCAGTCTTTGGGACGGCTACTCCTACGAGCAGTACTTC. The chain carries TRBV12-3 or TRBV12-4 and TRBJ2-7; D could derive from TRBD1 or TRBD2 (5 bases each). This CDR3 contains 15 residues. V was pared by 5 bases and J by 0 bases, with 14 bases between.

This clonotype was seen more than once but under ten times. The chain recombines TRBV3-1 with TRBJ2-3; D not certain. CDR3 length equals 15 residues. Germline V gene lookup returns CDR1 LGHDT and CDR2 YNNKEL (reference sequence). V lost 0 bases to trimming and J lost 5 bases, with 12 bases between them. The chain's CDR3 is CASSQDASWEDTQYF. CDR3 DNA: TGTGCCAGCAGCCAAGATGCCTCATGGGAAGATACGCAGTATTTT.

This clonotype came up a few times. This chain uses TRBV27 with TRBJ1-6; TRBD1 aligns across 8 bases. V lost 6 bases and J lost 7; bases outside the gene matches: 2. Germline assignment: CDR1 MNHEY and CDR2 SMNVEV (reference sequence). CDR3 length: 13 amino acids. The CDR3 loop reads CASRRTGNSPLHF. The CDR3 coding sequence is TGTGCCAGCAGAAGGACAGGGAATTCACCCCTCCACTTT.